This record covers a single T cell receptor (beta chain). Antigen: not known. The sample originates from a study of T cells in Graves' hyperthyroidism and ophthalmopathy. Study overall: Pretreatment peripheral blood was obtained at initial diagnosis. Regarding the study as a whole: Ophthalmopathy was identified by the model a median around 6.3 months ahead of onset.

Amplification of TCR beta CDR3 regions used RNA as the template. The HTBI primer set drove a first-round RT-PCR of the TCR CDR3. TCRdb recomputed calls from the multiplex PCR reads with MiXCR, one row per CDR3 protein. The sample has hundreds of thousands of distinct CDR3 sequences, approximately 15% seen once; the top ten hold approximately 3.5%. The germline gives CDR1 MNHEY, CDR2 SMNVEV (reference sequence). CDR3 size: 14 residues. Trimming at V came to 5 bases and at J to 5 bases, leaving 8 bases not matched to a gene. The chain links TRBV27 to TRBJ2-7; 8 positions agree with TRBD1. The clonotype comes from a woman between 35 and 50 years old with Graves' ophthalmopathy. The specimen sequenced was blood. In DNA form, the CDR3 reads TGTGCCAGCAGTGGACAGGGAGTTTGCGACGAGCAGTACTTC. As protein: CASSGQGVCDEQYF.